What follows are 15 T cell receptor beta chains derived from one specimen sequenced in a study of T cells after yellow fever vaccination (dated by TCRdb to about 2019). Library preparation employed 5' RACE. The data were produced on an Illumina HiSeq 2500. In TCRdb, the public reads were trimmed at Q25 with fastp and aligned with MiXCR, with productive beta chains retained. Every CDR3 protein is listed once, alongside the most common genes and DNA of its rows. Recorded for this sample are approximately 610,000 distinct CDR3 sequences; 17% of them occurred a single time. 17% of the sample lies in the top ten. What this sample's treatment or condition label stands for: live attenuated yellow fever vaccine strain. The source was PBMCs, collected 5 days after the first yellow fever vaccination. Receptor source: a man between 18 and 35 years old who received the YFV17D yellow fever vaccine.

V and J are TRBV4-1 and TRBJ2-7; D remains ambiguous. Trimming pared 0 bases from V and 7 bases from J, leaving 10 bases between. Germline CDR1 reads MGHRA; CDR2 reads YSYEKL. The CDR3 is 13 residues long. The CDR3 DNA follows: TGCGCCAGCAGCCAAGATATGGGGTGGGAGCAGTACGTC. Amino acid sequence: CASSQDMGWEQYV.

This clonotype has just a few counts. The chain has TRBV2 and TRBJ1-6; D remains unclear. Per germline, CDR1 SNHLY and CDR2 FYNNEI. V gave up 4 bases and J gave up 8 bases, with 6 bases separating them. CDR3 length: 12 residues. CDR3 nucleotide sequence: TGTGCCAGCAGTGGGTATGATTCACCCCTCCACTTT. Translating gives CASSGYDSPLHF.

This clonotype was seen repeatedly, ten times or more. V and J are TRBV5-4 and TRBJ2-7, with D uncertain. V was cut by 3 bases and J by 3 bases, with 4 bases left in between. Per germline, CDR1 SGHNT and CDR2 YYREEE (reference sequence). The CDR3 consists of 11 residues. CDR3 in amino acids: CASSSHYEQYF. The DNA for the CDR3 is TGTGCCAGCAGCTCCCACTACGAGCAGTACTTC. Supplemented by reference TRBV5-4 and TRBJ2-7, the full variable domain reads ETGVTQSPTHLIKTRGQQVTLRCSSQSGHNTVSWYQQALGQGPQFIFQYYREEENGRGNFPPRFSGLQFPNYSSELNVNALELDDSALYLCASSSHYEQYFGPGTRLTVT.

This clonotype has just a few counts. This rearrangement joins TRBV28 to TRBJ1-2; the D gene is possibly TRBD1 (6 bases). Germline V gene sequence: CDR1 MDHEN, CDR2 SYDVKM. The CDR3 has 16 residues. Trimming shortened V by 5 bases and J by 4 bases, and 20 bases separated the two germline ends. The CDR3 region has the DNA TGTGCCAGCAGTCTCCCGGGCGGACAGTCGTCCTATGGCTACACCTTC. Encoded protein: CASSLPGGQSSYGYTF.

This chain uses TRBV6-1 with TRBJ2-3; D possibly corresponds to TRBD2 (5 bases). CDR1 and CDR2 from the germline V gene are MNHNS and SASEGT. This CDR3 is 15 amino acids long. V lost 6 bases to trimming and J lost 0 bases, with 13 bases between them. The DNA of the CDR3 is TGTGCCAGCAGGGCTTGGACTGGAAGCACAGATACGCAGTATTTT. Its protein is CASRAWTGSTDTQYF.

The chain uses TRBV27 and TRBJ2-6; 9 nucleotides agree with TRBD2. Germline assignment: CDR1 MNHEY and CDR2 SMNVEV (reference sequence). The CDR3 runs 20 residues. V lost 4 bases to trimming and J lost 3 bases; unmatched junction nucleotides: 16. The CDR3 protein is CASSSPAGGKDRGGANVLTF. CDR3 coding DNA: TGTGCCAGCAGTTCTCCAGCGGGGGGCAAAGATAGGGGTGGGGCCAACGTCCTGACTTTC.

The chain uses TRBV13 and TRBJ1-1; no definite D call. V lost 5 bases and J 6 bases, leaving 16 bases between the germline ends. This CDR3 has 14 amino acids. Germline CDR1 PRHDT, CDR2 FYEKMQ (reference sequence). The CDR3 sequence is CASSPSGVKAEAFF. CDR3 sequence (DNA): TGTGCCAGCAGCCCTAGCGGGGTTAAGGCTGAAGCTTTCTTT.

This clonotype was seen more than once but under ten times. V and J are TRBV27 and TRBJ2-4; TRBD2 matches at 7 bases. CDR3 length: 16 residues. Trimming at V came to 3 bases and at J to 7 bases, leaving 12 bases not matched to a gene. Germline CDR1 MNHEY, CDR2 SMNVEV (reference sequence). The chain's CDR3 is CASSLFAGEGANIQYF. CDR3 sequence (DNA): TGTGCCAGCAGTTTGTTCGCGGGGGAAGGAGCGAACATTCAGTACTTC.

V gene TRBV9 combines with J gene TRBJ2-3; D uncertain. Trimming left V 2 bases short and J 1 base short, with 5 bases between. There are 13 residues in the CDR3. Germline V gene data show CDR1 as SGDLS and CDR2 as YYNGEE. CDR3 protein: CASSVMGTDTQYF. CDR3 nucleotides: TGTGCCAGCAGCGTTATGGGCACAGATACGCAGTATTTT.

V gene TRBV7-3 combines with J gene TRBJ1-5; 10 bases agree with TRBD1. CDR3 length: 17 residues. Germline V gives CDR1 SGHTA, CDR2 FQGTGA. Trimming took 5 bases from V and 3 from J; bases not matched to a gene: 10. CDR3 sequence (DNA): TGTGCCAGCAGCACCGGGACAGGGGTGATTGCCAATCAGCCCCAGCATTTT. The encoded protein is CASSTGTGVIANQPQHF.

This clonotype was recorded a few times. The chain links TRBV27 to TRBJ2-7; D is ambiguous. The germline V gene has CDR1 MNHEY and CDR2 SMNVEV (reference sequence). This CDR3 has 14 amino acids. Trimming left V 0 bases short and J 3 bases short, with 9 bases between. CDR3 nucleotides: TGTGCCAGCAGTTTATCTCCATGGGGCTACGAGCAGTACTTC. Translated: CASSLSPWGYEQYF.

In its sample, this clonotype was seen a few times. It is likely a read error, because the conserved phenylalanine at the end of the CDR3 is missing. Because the CDR3's place on the DNA is in doubt, the DNA is left out and the CDR3 is given as listed by TCRdb. The rearrangement joins TRBV6-1 to TRBJ2-7. Germline V gives CDR1 MNHNS, CDR2 SASEGT. The CDR3 extends over 10 residues, inclusive of both ends. The CDR3 region is CASSEEVRTL.

This clonotype was seen more than once but under ten times. This chain connects TRBV4-1 to TRBJ2-1, with D possibly called TRBD1 or TRBD2 (7 bases each). The V gene lost 0 bases and the J gene lost 5 bases, with 20 bases spanning the gap. CDR1 and CDR2 (germline): MGHRA, YSYEKL. The CDR3 has 18 amino acids. CDR3 sequence reads: CASSQDHGGRRGDNEQFF. In DNA form, the CDR3 reads TGCGCCAGCAGCCAAGATCACGGGGGGCGCAGGGGGGACAATGAGCAGTTCTTC.

This clonotype was detected ten times or more. The CDR3 here is CASSPRGGTEAFF. The CDR3 DNA is TGTGCCAGCAGCCCCAGGGGGGGCACTGAAGCTTTCTTT. The chain carries TRBV7-2 and TRBJ1-1; 7 nucleotides align to TRBD1. The germline CDR1 and CDR2 sequences are SGHTA and FQGNSA. The CDR3 has 13 amino acids. Trimming took 5 bases from V and 4 from J; bases not matched to a gene: 4. Combining the CDR3 with reference TRBV7-2 and TRBJ1-1 gives the whole variable domain GAGVSQSPSNKVTEKGKDVELRCDPISGHTALYWYRQSLGQGLEFLIYFQGNSAPDKSGLPSDRFSAERTGGSVSTLTIQRTQQEDSAVYLCASSPRGGTEAFFGQGTRLTVV.

This sequence joins TRBV7-9 and TRBJ2-7; D may be TRBD2 (5 bases). Trimming pared 5 bases from V and 3 bases from J, leaving 14 bases between. The CDR3 contains 14 residues. Per germline, CDR1 SEHNR and CDR2 FQNEAQ (reference sequence). The CDR3 is CASSQTRGHYEQYF. The CDR3 bases are TGTGCCAGCAGCCAAACTAGAGGGCACTACGAGCAGTACTTC.